This TCR beta chain was captured in a study of blood T cells in healthy people across ages (dated by TCRdb to the mid-2010s). For context, the study as a whole: In model experiments, template switching captured roughly one uniquely barcoded TCR beta cDNA molecule for every two T cells. Using deep sequencing normalized with unique cDNA molecular identifiers, the study measured how TCR beta repertoire diversity changes with age. The donors were divided into four age groups: young (average roughly 17 years), middle-aged (approximately 39), aged (approximately 62) and long-lived (roughly 82). To avoid experimental bias, donors of different ages were distributed randomly across sequencing lanes. For two donors (one aged 18 to 30 and one aged 80 or older), the study analyzed two additional independent replicas of 1 million unique cDNA reads from the same blood draw. Points the paper makes about the study in general: Total diversity estimates from one million sequenced T cells were considered lower bounds and underestimates. Donor CMV infection status was unknown, potentially confounding age-related changes in expanded clonotypes. Compared with the aged group, the long-lived group had more naive CD4+ T cells, fewer expanded clones and increased TCR diversity, suggesting age selection. As age increased, observed TCR beta diversity per million T cells dropped in a roughly linear way, and a significant reduction was already evident by age about 40. Observed TCR beta diversity correlated strongly with the percentage of naive T cells measured by flow cytometry. Because profiling used bulk unsorted PBMCs, naive and antigen-experienced compartments could not be compared conclusively.

The sample holds many counts of this clonotype. It has no known antigen specificity. Base-call qualities are not available, and no considerably larger clone is one nucleotide away. The method behind the library was 5' RACE. TCRdb records Illumina HiSeq 2500 as the sequencer. A second PCR of roughly 6 to 11 cycles was run with a J-beta primer mix and a sample-barcoded 5' primer. Each TCR beta cDNA molecule received a unique molecular identifier from a template-switch 5' adaptor carrying 12 random nucleotides. Each sample yielded at least 2.5 million CDR3-containing paired-end reads. First-strand cDNA was synthesized from all RNA with the Mint cDNA synthesis kit, primed by a TRBC-specific oligonucleotide. Following uracil-DNA glycosylase treatment, all cDNA underwent a first 18-cycle PCR with the universal primers M1SS and BC2_uni_R. Turning to the authors' computational methods: For normalization, 1 million high-quality reads, each with a distinct molecular identifier, were randomly selected from each sample. Reads with shared molecular identifiers were discarded instead of being binned into consensus sequences. MiTCR, set to a Q25 quality threshold and the strictest error-elimination algorithm, was used for CDR3 identification, clonotype clustering and error correction. A nonparametric unseen species model with Euler transformation was used to estimate lower-bound total TCR beta diversity. In TCRdb, the public reads were trimmed at Q25 with fastp and aligned with MiXCR, with productive beta chains retained. When rows share a CDR3 protein, they turn into one entry using the most common DNA and genes. The V and J calls, along with clone size, are taken from TCRdb and not from the paper's own processing. The sample records under 1,000,000 distinct CDR3 sequences, about 45% of which are singletons. 15% to 20% of the sample is in the top ten clones.

Looking up the germline V gene yields CDR1 SGHTA and CDR2 FQGNSA. The CDR3 runs 14 amino acids, cysteine and phenylalanine included. Only the CDR3 DNA is retained, 42 bases long and in frame from the first base. Trimming costs V 5 bases and J 0 bases, and their ends lie 9 bases apart. Systemically healthy Caucasian individuals from Russia, 35 to 40 in total and aged about 6 to 90 years, were included as donors. About 9.6 milliliters of peripheral blood were collected from each donor into EDTA-treated Vacutainer tubes. Ficoll-Paque density-gradient centrifugation was used to isolate PBMCs, with at least 6 million per sample. Trizol reagent was used to extract total RNA from the PBMCs, yielding at least 5.5 micrograms per sample. The percentages of naive CD45RAhigh/CD27high T cells were determined by flow cytometry on a PBMC aliquot from every donor.

The rearranged chain carries TRBV7-2 and TRBJ2-3; the D assignment is uncertain and may be TRBD1 or TRBD2, with 5 bases supporting each. The TCR sequence derives from a man aged 80 or over in good health. Sequenced input: blood. The CDR3 loop reads CASSRDQSTDTQYF. The DNA sequence follows: TGTGCCAGCAGCCGGGACCAGAGCACAGATACGCAGTATTTT.